This TCR beta chain is from a study of T cells in Graves' hyperthyroidism and ophthalmopathy. Study-wide background: Peripheral blood draws took place at initial diagnosis, ahead of any treatment.

Amplification of TCR beta CDR3 regions was performed using RNA transcripts as template. The HTBI primer set drove a first-round RT-PCR of the TCR CDR3. One entry per CDR3 protein results from TCRdb running MiXCR on the multiplex PCR reads. The table has hundreds of thousands of distinct CDR3 sequences, 12% to 15% seen once; the top ten hold approximately 10%. V gave up 3 bases and J gave up 9 bases, with 14 bases separating them. This CDR3 comprises 13 residues. Stability of Graves' hyperthyroidism was defined as absent ophthalmopathy progression within 18 months. Clinical symptoms, serum thyroxine, TRAb, thyroid ultrasound and orbital computed tomography informed diagnoses. PBMCs stemmed from less than 13 ml fresh peripheral blood. This clonotype was seen at least ten times.

Sequencing was performed on blood. V and J are TRBV12-3 or TRBV12-4 and TRBJ1-2; D remains unclear. This sequence originates from a woman aged 18-29 years with Graves' hyperthyroidism. The CDR3 DNA reads as TGTGCCAGCAGTTTGGGAGGGTTCGGAAGCTACACCTTC. It codes for CASSLGGFGSYTF.